The source of this T cell receptor (beta chain) is a study of T cells in narcolepsy. Sequencing was performed with immunoSEQ multiplex PCR; in TCRdb, only in-frame clones are kept and a portion is missing. This sample has about 32,000 clones, with around 75% found just once. Remarks on this clone: The same CDR3 also results from other DNA sequences found in this sample.

The sequence was collected from a human donor with narcolepsy. Sequencing input: CD45RA- memory CD4+ T cells from PBMCs.

As DNA, the CDR3 is TGCGCCAGCAGCTTCACAGTTTCCTACGAGCAGTACTTC. It encodes CASSFTVSYEQYF. The chain has TRBV5-1 and TRBJ2-7; D gene uncertain. The CDR3 runs 13 residues. Trimming took off 2 bases at V and 1 base at J, with 7 bases between the two ends. Germline V gene data show CDR1 as SGHRS and CDR2 as YFSETQ.